This entry describes one T cell receptor beta chain. CDR1 is MDHEN and CDR2 is SYDVKM in the germline V gene. This CDR3 comprises 14 residues. The junction had 11 bases not matched to a gene; V was cut back by 5 bases and J by 7 bases. These data originate in a study of blood T cell repertoires in COVID-19. Per the original data handling: Estimation of nucleated cell counts relied on the amplification of reference gene primers. Sequencing was performed with immunoSEQ multiplex PCR; in TCRdb, only in-frame clones are kept and a portion is missing. V, J and clone size derive from that table, while D and trimming were established from the DNA sequence. The top ten clones hold under 7.5% of a sample with approximately 82,000 clones, around 80% of them seen once.

This sequence was found in a man aged 45-60 years with active or convalescent COVID-19. The sample taken for sequencing was peripheral blood. The genes are TRBV28 and TRBJ2-7; 7 bases line up with TRBD2. CDR3 loop: CASSTKGLVREQYF. The CDR3 region has the DNA TGTGCCAGCAGTACAAAAGGACTAGTTCGGGAGCAGTACTTC.